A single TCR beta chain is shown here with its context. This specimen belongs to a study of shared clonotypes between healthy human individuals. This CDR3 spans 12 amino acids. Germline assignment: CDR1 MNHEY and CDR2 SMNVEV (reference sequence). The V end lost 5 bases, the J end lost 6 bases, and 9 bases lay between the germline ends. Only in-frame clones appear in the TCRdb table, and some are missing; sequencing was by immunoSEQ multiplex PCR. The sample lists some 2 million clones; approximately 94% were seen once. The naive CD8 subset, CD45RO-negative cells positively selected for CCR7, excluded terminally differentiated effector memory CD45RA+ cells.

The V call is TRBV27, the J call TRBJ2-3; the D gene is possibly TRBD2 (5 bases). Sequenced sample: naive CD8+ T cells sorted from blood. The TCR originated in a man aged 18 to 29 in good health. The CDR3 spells CASSPQRDTQYF. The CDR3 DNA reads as TGTGCCAGCAGTCCCCAGCGGGATACGCAGTATTTT.